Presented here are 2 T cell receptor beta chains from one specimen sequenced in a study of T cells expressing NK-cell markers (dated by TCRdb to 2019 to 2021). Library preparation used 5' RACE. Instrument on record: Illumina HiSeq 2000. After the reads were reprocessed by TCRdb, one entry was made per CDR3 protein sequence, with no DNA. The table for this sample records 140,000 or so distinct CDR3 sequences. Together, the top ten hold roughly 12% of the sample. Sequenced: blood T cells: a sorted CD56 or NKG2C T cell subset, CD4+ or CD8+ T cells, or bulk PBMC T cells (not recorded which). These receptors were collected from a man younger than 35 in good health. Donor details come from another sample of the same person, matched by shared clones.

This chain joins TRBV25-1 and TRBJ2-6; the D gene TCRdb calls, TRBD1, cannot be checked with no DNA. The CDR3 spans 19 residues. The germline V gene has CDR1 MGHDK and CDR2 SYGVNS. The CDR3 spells CASSEYMGQGTSGANVLTF.

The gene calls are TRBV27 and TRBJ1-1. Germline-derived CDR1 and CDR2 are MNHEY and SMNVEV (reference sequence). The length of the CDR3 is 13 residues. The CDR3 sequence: CASRLPISKEAFF.